This T cell receptor beta chain was recorded in a study of T cells in Graves' hyperthyroidism and ophthalmopathy. Overall study context: Specimen type is peripheral blood, collected at initial diagnosis prior to any treatment. Notes on the study in general: In the analysis, a 13 V-J model separated ophthalmopathy from stable hyperthyroidism.

At least ten counts were recorded for this clonotype. Its antigen is undetermined. The investigators amplified TCR beta CDR3 regions from RNA transcripts. Initially, a first-round RT-PCR of the TCR CDR3 employed the HTBI primer set. MiXCR, applied by TCRdb to the multiplex PCR reads, yields one record per CDR3 protein. The sample contains around 620,000 distinct CDR3 sequences, 15% to 20% of which appear only once. Germline lookup yields CDR1 MDHEN and CDR2 SYDVKM. This CDR3 comprises 14 residues. Trimming removed 5 bases from V and 5 bases from J, with 15 bases in between. This chain uses TRBV28 with TRBJ2-5, with D tentatively TRBD1 (6 bases). The sequenced sample consisted of blood. The TCR originated in a young woman with Graves' hyperthyroidism. In DNA form, the CDR3 reads TGTGCCAGCAGTACAGGACCGCAGGGGGAGACCCAGTACTTC. This encodes CASSTGPQGETQYF.